The 23 T cell receptor beta chains below come from one sample, sequenced in a study of blood T cells in healthy people across ages. The second PCR ran 7 to 11 cycles with a sample-barcoded 5' primer and J-beta primers. TCRdb called the 5' RACE reads again in MiXCR, with one record for every CDR3 protein. This table has around 800,000 distinct CDR3 sequences, around a quarter appearing once. These data were also reused for a study on T cells of mothers and their children.

The material sequenced was blood. The source of these receptors is a boy between 5 and 17 years old in good health.

This clonotype was counted only a few times. V gene TRBV15 combines with J gene TRBJ2-5; the match to TRBD2 covers 11 bases. The DNA end favors TRBJ2-1, so the J call may be wrong. Germline CDR1 reads LNHNV; CDR2 reads YYDKDF (reference sequence). This CDR3 comprises 15 residues. CDR3 residues: CATSRASGGWNEQFF. CDR3 DNA: TGTGCCACCAGCAGAGCTAGCGGGGGGTGGAATGAGCAGTTCTTC.

This rearrangement joins TRBV7-3 to TRBJ2-2, with D possibly matching TRBD1 (7 bases). Trimming shortened V by 9 bases and J by 2 bases, and 16 bases separated the two germline ends. CDR1 is SGHTA and CDR2 is FQGTGA in the germline V gene. The CDR3 has 15 residues. As DNA, the CDR3 is TGTGCCAGGACTGGAGGGGGCGATAACACCGGGGAGCTGTTTTTT. It is translated as CARTGGGDNTGELFF.

The rearrangement links TRBV12-3 or TRBV12-4 to TRBJ2-5; 8 nucleotides align to TRBD1. The CDR3 is 14 residues long. The junction had 4 bases not matched to a gene; V was cut back by 3 bases and J by 4 bases. In DNA form, the CDR3 reads TGTGCCAGCAGTTTGAACCAGGGGGCAGAGACCCAGTACTTC. Translation: CASSLNQGAETQYF.

This clonotype was found a few times. The V gene is TRBV4-1, the J gene TRBJ2-7; 9 bases agree with TRBD1. J was trimmed by 2 bases and V by 2 bases; bases with no gene match: 7. The germline CDR1 and CDR2 sequences are MGHRA and YSYEKL. The CDR3 sequence is 16 residues long. The CDR3: CASSQPRQGGTYEQYF. CDR3 sequence (DNA): TGCGCCAGCAGCCAACCTAGACAGGGGGGTACCTACGAGCAGTACTTC.

In its sample, this clonotype was seen a few times. The CDR3 sequence is CASSFGVLGEQYF. CDR3 nucleotides: TGTGCCAGCAGTTTCGGGGTACTGGGAGAGCAGTACTTC. The chain combines TRBV12-3 or TRBV12-4 with TRBJ2-5; weak D call: TRBD2 (5 bases). With 3 bases removed from V and 11 bases from J, the gap between germline ends came to 16 bases. There are 13 residues in the CDR3.

The J gene is TRBJ2-7, the V gene TRBV4-2; D ambiguous. In germline, CDR1 is LGHNA, CDR2 YNFKEQ. Trimming removed 0 bases at V and 4 bases at J, with 13 bases between. The length of the CDR3 is 15 residues. CDR3 sequence (DNA): TGTGCCAGCAGCCAAGAAGGGCATTCCGAGTACGAGCAGTACTTC. Its translation is CASSQEGHSEYEQYF.

The table lists this clonotype with a few counts. The V call is TRBV20-1, the J call TRBJ2-3, with 8 bases identical to TRBD2. The length of the CDR3 is 13 residues. Trimming removed 6 bases from V and 5 bases from J; junction bases left unmatched: 7. Looked up from germline, CDR1 is DFQATT and CDR2 is SNEGSKA (reference sequence). The chain's CDR3 is CSATGTRLDTQYF. CDR3 coding DNA: TGCAGTGCGACCGGGACTAGATTAGATACGCAGTATTTT.

The CDR3 DNA is TGCGCCAGCAGCTTGGGAAGCTTAGAGCAGTACTTC. The encoded protein is CASSLGSLEQYF. The chain recombines TRBV5-1 with TRBJ2-7; D ambiguous. There are 12 residues in the CDR3. The germline V gene has CDR1 SGHRS and CDR2 YFSETQ. Trimming left V 0 bases short and J 7 bases short, with 8 bases between.

There are a few counts of this clonotype. A junction end diverges from the germline sequence, so it may reflect a read error. The chain couples TRBV28 to TRBJ2-1; maybe TRBD2 (6 bases). CDR1 is MDHEN and CDR2 is SYDVKM in the germline V gene. The length of the CDR3 is 14 residues. The CDR3 DNA reads as TGTGCCGGCAGTGGGGGAGGCTCCTACAATGAGCAGTTCTTC. Residues: CAGSGGGSYNEQFF.

This clonotype occurred a few times. The CDR3 reads CASSPTAAGGWRETQYF. Written as DNA, the CDR3 is TGTGCCAGCAGTCCGACCGCAGCGGGGGGTTGGAGAGAGACCCAGTACTTC. The gene calls are TRBV6-1 and TRBJ2-5, with 9 bases matching TRBD2. From germline, CDR1 is MNHNS and CDR2 SASEGT. J gave up 4 bases and V 5 bases, and 14 bases lay outside the gene matches. This CDR3 has 17 residues.

In this sample, this clonotype turned up many times. The rearrangement links TRBV7-2 to TRBJ2-2; TRBD1 is a possible D gene (5 bases). The germline V and J ends were trimmed by 4 bases and 2 bases, with 8 bases remaining between them. CDR1 and CDR2 (germline): SGHTA, FQGNSA. The CDR3 covers 14 residues. CDR3 in DNA: TGTGCCAGCAGCTCAAGGGGTAACACCGGGGAGCTGTTTTTT. Its translation is CASSSRGNTGELFF.

The chain couples TRBV6-5 to TRBJ1-2; D gene uncertain. V shed 0 bases and J shed 7 bases, with 9 bases lying between them. Germline V gene lookup returns CDR1 MNHEY and CDR2 SVGAGI. The CDR3 runs 13 residues. CDR3 region: CASSYSKGFGYTF. CDR3 DNA: TGTGCCAGCAGTTACTCGAAGGGATTTGGCTACACCTTC.

This clonotype was counted between two and nine times. The rearrangement uses TRBV29-1 and TRBJ1-1; 8 bases align to TRBD1. J was trimmed by 0 bases and V by 7 bases; bases with no gene match: 4. The CDR3 totals 13 residues. The germline V gene has CDR1 SQVTM and CDR2 ANQGSEA. The CDR3 DNA sequence: TGCAGCGCCAACAGGGGGATGAACACTGAAGCTTTCTTT. It codes for CSANRGMNTEAFF.

V usage is TRBV24-1 and J usage is TRBJ2-3, with D maybe TRBD2 (6 bases). V gave up 2 bases and J gave up 1 base, with 15 bases separating them. From germline, CDR1 is KGHDR and CDR2 SFDVKD. The CDR3 extends over 17 amino acids. The CDR3 coding sequence is TGTGCCACCAGTGATTCGCGGGGAAGGACTGGCACAGATACGCAGTATTTT. This codes for CATSDSRGRTGTDTQYF.

In its sample, this clonotype was seen a few times. The J gene is TRBJ2-2, the V gene TRBV3-1, with unresolved D. Germline V gene sequence: CDR1 LGHDT, CDR2 YNNKEL (reference sequence). V lost 0 bases and J 1 base, leaving 3 bases between the germline ends. This CDR3 is 14 amino acids long. The CDR3 region is CASSQELNTGELFF. The CDR3 DNA reads TGTGCCAGCAGCCAAGAGCTGAACACCGGGGAGCTGTTTTTT.

This clonotype was found a few times. The chain has TRBV29-1 and TRBJ2-5, with TRBD2 as a possible D gene (6 bases). The CDR3 covers 14 residues. V shed 6 bases and J shed 1 base, with 15 bases lying between them. The germline gives CDR1 SQVTM, CDR2 ANQGSEA. CDR3 residues: CSVEIRGGQETQYF. Here the CDR3 DNA reads TGCAGCGTCGAGATACGGGGAGGCCAAGAGACCCAGTACTTC.

J is TRBJ1-5 and V is TRBV30; possible D gene TRBD1, 5 bases. This CDR3 is 15 amino acids long. Germline V gives CDR1 GTSNPN, CDR2 SVGIG (reference sequence). V lost 0 bases and J 4 bases, leaving 13 bases between the germline ends. The CDR3 coding sequence is TGTGCCTGGAGTGTAAGGGGCGCCTGGAATCAGCCCCAGCATTTT. Its translation: CAWSVRGAWNQPQHF.

Only a few counts were recorded for this clonotype. The chain recombines TRBV15 with TRBJ2-5; 9 bases are shared with TRBD1. V lost 4 bases to trimming and J lost 3 bases; unmatched junction nucleotides: 9. CDR3 length equals 16 residues. Per germline, CDR1 LNHNV and CDR2 YYDKDF (reference sequence). The CDR3 region is CATSTLGQGREETQYF. In nucleotides, the CDR3 is TGTGCCACCAGCACCCTGGGACAGGGAAGGGAAGAGACCCAGTACTTC.

This clonotype was picked up a small number of times. This chain uses TRBV6-1 with TRBJ1-3; D unclear. CDR1 is MNHNS, CDR2 SASEGT, per germline. This CDR3 has 15 amino acids. The V and J ends lost 4 bases and 0 bases respectively, with 10 bases between them. CDR3 sequence: CASSGWAFSGNTIYF. CDR3 nucleotides: TGTGCCAGCAGTGGATGGGCGTTCTCTGGAAACACCATATATTTT.

The V and J genes are TRBV9 and TRBJ1-6; no clear D gene. The length of the CDR3 is 13 residues. V was trimmed by 2 bases and J by 9 bases, leaving 9 bases between them. CDR1 SGDLS and CDR2 YYNGEE come from the germline V gene. This chain's CDR3 is CASSVAIASPLHF. The CDR3 DNA reads TGTGCCAGCAGCGTGGCGATAGCTTCACCCCTCCACTTT.

J is TRBJ2-5 and V is TRBV20-1; 9 bases match TRBD1. The trim removed 8 bases at V and 3 bases at J, leaving 19 bases unmatched. Germline assignment: CDR1 DFQATT and CDR2 SNEGSKA (reference sequence). CDR3 length: 17 amino acids. CDR3 region: CSCIRDRDHRAEETQYF. The CDR3 nucleotides are TGCAGTTGTATCCGGGACAGGGACCACAGGGCCGAAGAGACCCAGTACTTC.

This clonotype was picked up one time. The rearrangement links TRBV20-1 to TRBJ2-7; a possible D gene is TRBD1 (6 bases). V lost 6 bases and J lost 1, with 16 bases in between. Per the germline V gene, CDR1 is DFQATT and CDR2 is SNEGSKA (reference sequence). The CDR3 spans 14 residues. CDR3 amino acids: CSATWGHGSYEQYF. CDR3 nucleotides: TGCAGTGCAACCTGGGGACACGGATCCTACGAGCAGTACTTC.

This clonotype was observed a few times. The rearrangement uses TRBV11-2 and TRBJ2-5; TRBD2 matches at 12 bases. Trimming cost V 5 bases and J 5 bases; bases outside gene matches: 9. CDR3 length equals 16 residues. Germline V CDR1 and CDR2: SGHAT, FQNNGV. CDR3 coding DNA: TGTGCCAGCAGCCCGAAGACTAGCGGGGGTCGGGAGACCCAGTACTTC. Residues: CASSPKTSGGRETQYF.